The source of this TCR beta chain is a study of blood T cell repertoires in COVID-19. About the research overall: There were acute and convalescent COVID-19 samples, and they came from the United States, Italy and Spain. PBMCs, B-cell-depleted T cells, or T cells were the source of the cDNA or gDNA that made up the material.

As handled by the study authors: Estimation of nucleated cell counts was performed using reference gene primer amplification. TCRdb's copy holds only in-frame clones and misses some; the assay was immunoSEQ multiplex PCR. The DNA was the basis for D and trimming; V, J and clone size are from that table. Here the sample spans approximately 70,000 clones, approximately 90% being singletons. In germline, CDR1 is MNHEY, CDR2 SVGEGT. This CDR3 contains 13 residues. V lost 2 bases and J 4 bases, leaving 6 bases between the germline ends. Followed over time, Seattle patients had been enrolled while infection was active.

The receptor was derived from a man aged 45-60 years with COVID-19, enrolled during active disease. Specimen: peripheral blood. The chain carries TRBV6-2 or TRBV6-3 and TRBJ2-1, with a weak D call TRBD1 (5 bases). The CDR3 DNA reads TGTGCCAGCAGTTACCAGGGATACAATGAGCAGTTCTTC. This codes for CASSYQGYNEQFF.